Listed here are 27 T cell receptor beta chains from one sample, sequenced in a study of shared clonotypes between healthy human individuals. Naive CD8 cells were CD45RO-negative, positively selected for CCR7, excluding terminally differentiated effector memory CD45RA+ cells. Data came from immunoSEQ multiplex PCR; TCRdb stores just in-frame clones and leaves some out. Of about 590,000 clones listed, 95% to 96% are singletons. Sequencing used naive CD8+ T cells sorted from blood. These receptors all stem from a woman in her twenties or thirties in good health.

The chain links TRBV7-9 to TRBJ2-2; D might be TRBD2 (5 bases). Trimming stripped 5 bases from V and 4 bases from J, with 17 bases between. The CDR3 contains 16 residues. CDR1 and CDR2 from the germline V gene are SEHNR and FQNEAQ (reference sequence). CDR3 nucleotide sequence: TGTGCCAGCAGCGCAACACTAGGTTCGAGCACCGGGGAGCTGTTTTTT. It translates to CASSATLGSSTGELFF.

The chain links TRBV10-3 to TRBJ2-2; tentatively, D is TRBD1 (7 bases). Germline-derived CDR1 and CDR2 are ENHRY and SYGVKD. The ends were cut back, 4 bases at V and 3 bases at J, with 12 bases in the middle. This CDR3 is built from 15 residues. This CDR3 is CAISGRGQDTGELFF. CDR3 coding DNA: TGTGCCATCAGTGGGAGGGGGCAGGACACCGGGGAGCTGTTTTTT.

For the CDR3, the DNA is TGTGCCAGCAGCTTCGATTCGGATGAGCAGTTCTTC. This encodes CASSFDSDEQFF. This chain links TRBV7-3 with TRBJ2-1, with D hard to call. CDR1 is SGHTA and CDR2 is FQGTGA in the germline V gene. The CDR3 length is 12 residues. Trimming pared 3 bases from V and 8 bases from J, leaving 8 bases between.

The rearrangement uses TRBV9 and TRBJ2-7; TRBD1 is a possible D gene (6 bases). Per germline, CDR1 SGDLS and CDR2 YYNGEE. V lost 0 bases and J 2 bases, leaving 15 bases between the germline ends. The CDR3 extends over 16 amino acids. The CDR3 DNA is TGTGCCAGCAGCGTAGAGAGAAACGACAGGCCCTACGAGCAGTACTTC. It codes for CASSVERNDRPYEQYF.

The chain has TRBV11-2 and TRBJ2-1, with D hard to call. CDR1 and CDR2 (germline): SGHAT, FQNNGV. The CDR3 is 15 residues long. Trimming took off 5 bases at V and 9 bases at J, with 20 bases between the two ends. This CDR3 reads CASSGGRTFVGEQFF. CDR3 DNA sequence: TGTGCCAGCAGCGGCGGCCGCACGTTCGTAGGTGAGCAGTTCTTC.

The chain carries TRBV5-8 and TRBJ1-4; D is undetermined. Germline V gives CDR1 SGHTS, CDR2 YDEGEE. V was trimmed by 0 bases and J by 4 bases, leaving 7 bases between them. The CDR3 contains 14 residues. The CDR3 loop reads CASSLGWGNEKLFF. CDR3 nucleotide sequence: TGTGCCAGCAGCTTGGGGTGGGGTAATGAAAAACTGTTTTTT.

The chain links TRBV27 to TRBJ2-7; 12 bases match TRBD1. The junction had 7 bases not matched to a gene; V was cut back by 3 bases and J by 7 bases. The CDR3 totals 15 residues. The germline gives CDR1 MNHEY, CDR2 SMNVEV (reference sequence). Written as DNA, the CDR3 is TGTGCCAGCAGTTTTACCGGGACAGGGGGCAGGGAGCAGTACTTC. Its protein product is CASSFTGTGGREQYF.

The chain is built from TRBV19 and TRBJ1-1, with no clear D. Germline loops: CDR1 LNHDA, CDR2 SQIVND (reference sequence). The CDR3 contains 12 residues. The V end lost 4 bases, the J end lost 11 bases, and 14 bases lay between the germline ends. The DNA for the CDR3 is TGTGCCAGTAGTAGTTCTTTCGGGGTCGCTTTCTTT. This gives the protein CASSSSFGVAFF.

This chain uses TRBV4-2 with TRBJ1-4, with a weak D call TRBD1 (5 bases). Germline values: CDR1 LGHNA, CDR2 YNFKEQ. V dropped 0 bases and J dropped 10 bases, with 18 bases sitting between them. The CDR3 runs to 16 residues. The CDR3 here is CASSQEAIGGEVKLFF. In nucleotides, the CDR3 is TGTGCCAGCAGCCAAGAGGCCATTGGAGGGGAGGTAAAACTGTTTTTT.

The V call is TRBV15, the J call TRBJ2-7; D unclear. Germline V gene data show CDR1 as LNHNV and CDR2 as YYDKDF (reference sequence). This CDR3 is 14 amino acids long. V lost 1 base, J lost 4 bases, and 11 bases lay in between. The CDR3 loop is CATSRVGSRYEQYF. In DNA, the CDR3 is TGTGCCACCAGCAGAGTCGGTAGTCGATACGAGCAGTACTTC.

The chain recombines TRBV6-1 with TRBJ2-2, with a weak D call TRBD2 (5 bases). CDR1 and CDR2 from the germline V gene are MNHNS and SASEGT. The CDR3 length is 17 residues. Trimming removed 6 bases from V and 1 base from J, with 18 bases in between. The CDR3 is CASSELAAEENTGELFF. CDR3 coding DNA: TGTGCCAGCAGCGAACTGGCAGCGGAGGAGAACACCGGGGAGCTGTTTTTT.

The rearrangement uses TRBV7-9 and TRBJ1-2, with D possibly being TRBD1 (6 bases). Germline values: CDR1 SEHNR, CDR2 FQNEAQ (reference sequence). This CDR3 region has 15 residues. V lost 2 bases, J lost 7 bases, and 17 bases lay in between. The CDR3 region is CASSLSFHREGGYTF. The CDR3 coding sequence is TGTGCCAGCAGCTTAAGCTTCCACAGGGAGGGTGGCTACACCTTC.

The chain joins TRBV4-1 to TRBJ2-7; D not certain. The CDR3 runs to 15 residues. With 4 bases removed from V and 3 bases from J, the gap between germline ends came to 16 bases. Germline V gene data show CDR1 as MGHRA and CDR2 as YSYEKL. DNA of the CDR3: TGCGCCAGCAGCCCACTAACCGGCTCCCTCTACGAGCAGTACTTC. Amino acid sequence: CASSPLTGSLYEQYF.

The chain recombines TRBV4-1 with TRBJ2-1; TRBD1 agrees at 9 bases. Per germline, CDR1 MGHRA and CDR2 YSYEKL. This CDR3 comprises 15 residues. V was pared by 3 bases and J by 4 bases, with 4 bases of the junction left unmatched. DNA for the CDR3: TGCGCCAGCAGCCAGTGGGACAGGGAATACAATGAGCAGTTCTTC. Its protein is CASSQWDREYNEQFF.

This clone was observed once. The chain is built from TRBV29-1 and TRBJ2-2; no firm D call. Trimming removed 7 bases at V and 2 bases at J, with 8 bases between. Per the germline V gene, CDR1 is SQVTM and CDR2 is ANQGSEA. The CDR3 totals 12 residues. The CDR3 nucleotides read TGCAGCGCTTTGACAAACACCGGGGAGCTGTTTTTT. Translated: CSALTNTGELFF.

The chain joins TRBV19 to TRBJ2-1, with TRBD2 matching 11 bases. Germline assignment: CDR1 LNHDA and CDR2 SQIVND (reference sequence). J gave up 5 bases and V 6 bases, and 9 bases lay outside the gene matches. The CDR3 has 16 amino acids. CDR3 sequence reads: CASSSGTSGFNNEQFF. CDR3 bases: TGTGCCAGTAGCTCAGGGACTAGCGGATTTAACAATGAGCAGTTCTTC.

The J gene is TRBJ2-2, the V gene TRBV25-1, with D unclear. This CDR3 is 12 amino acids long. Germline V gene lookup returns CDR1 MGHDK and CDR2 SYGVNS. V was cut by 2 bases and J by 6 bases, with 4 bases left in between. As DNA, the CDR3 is TGTGCCAGCAGTGAACCCCCCGGGGAGCTGTTTTTT. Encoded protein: CASSEPPGELFF.

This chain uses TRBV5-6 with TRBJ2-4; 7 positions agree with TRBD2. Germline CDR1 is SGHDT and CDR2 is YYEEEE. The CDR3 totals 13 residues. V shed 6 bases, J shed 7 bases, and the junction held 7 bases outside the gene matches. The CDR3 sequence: CASTSGDWNIQYF. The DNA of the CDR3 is TGTGCCAGCACGAGCGGGGATTGGAACATTCAGTACTTC.

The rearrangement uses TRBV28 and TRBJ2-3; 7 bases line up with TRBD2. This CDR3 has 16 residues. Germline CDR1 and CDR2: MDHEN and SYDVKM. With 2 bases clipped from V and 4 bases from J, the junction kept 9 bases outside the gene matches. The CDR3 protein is CASSLRAGDGSDTQYF. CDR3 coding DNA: TGTGCCAGCAGTTTAAGGGCGGGAGATGGGTCAGATACGCAGTATTTT.

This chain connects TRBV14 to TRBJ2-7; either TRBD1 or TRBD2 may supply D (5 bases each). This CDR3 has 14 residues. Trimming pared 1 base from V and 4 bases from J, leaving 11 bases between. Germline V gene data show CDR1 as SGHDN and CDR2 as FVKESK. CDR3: CASSQGQGDYEQYF. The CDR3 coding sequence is TGTGCCAGCAGCCAAGGGCAGGGAGATTACGAGCAGTACTTC.

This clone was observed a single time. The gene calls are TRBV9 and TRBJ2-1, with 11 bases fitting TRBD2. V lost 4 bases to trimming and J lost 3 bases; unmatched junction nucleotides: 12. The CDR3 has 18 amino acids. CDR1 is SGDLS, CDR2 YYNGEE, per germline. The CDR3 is CASSRNLGTSGYYNEQFF. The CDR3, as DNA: TGTGCCAGCAGCCGTAACCTAGGGACTAGCGGATACTACAATGAGCAGTTCTTC.

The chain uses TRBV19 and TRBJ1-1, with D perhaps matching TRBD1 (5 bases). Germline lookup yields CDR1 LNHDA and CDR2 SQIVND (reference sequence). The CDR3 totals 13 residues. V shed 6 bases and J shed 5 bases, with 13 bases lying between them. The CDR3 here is CASRPGGGTEAFF. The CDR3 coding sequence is TGTGCCAGTAGGCCCGGGGGTGGAACTGAAGCTTTCTTT.

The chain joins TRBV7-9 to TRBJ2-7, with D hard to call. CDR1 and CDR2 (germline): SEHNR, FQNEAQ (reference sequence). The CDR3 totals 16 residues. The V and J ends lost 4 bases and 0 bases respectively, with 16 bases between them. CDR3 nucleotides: TGTGCCAGCAGCTCTGTACTACTCGCCCACTCCTACGAGCAGTACTTC. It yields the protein CASSSVLLAHSYEQYF.

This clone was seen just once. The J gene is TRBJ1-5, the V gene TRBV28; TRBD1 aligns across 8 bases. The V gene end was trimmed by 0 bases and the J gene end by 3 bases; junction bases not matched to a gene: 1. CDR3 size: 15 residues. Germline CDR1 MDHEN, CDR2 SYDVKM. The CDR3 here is CASSLWTGVNQPQHF. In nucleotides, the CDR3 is TGTGCCAGCAGTTTATGGACAGGGGTCAATCAGCCCCAGCATTTT.

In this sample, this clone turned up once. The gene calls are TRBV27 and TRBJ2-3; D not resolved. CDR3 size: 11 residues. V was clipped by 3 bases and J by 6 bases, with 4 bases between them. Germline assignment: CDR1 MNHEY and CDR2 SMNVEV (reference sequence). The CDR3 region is CASSFFDTQYF. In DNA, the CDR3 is TGTGCCAGCAGTTTTTTCGATACGCAGTATTTT.

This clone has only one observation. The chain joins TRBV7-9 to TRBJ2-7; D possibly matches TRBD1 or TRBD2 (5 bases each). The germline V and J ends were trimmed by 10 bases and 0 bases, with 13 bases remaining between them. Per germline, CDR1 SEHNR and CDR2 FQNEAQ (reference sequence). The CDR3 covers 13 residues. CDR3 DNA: TGTGCCATCCAGACTGGGACCTCCTACGAGCAGTACTTC. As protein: CAIQTGTSYEQYF.

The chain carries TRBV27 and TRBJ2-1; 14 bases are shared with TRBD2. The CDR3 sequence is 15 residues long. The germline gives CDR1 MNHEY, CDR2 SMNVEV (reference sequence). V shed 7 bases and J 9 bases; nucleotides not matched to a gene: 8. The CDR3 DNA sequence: TGTGCCAGCAAACAAGGGACTAGCGGGAGACGTGAGCAGTTCTTC. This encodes CASKQGTSGRREQFF.